This T cell receptor beta chain was sequenced in a study of cytomegalovirus exposure and HLA in healthy donors. Findings and caveats of the study: The Asian-associated ancestry cluster reportedly had fewer N-insertions than the approximately 670-donor mean in a later analysis.

Worth noting for this clone: No antigen is known for it.

The PCR made use of 60 Vbeta and 13 Jbeta primers. How the authors handled the data: A follow-up analysis tallied around 80 million unique TCR beta chains, about 11 million shared. Clones were read by immunoSEQ multiplex PCR, and TCRdb kept only the in-frame ones, dropping some. V, J and clone size are taken as reported in that table, and D and trimming were inferred from the DNA itself. The table includes fewer than 200,000 clones, approximately 9.5% detected once. Trimming shortened V by 4 bases and J by 4 bases, and 14 bases separated the two germline ends. Looked up from germline, CDR1 is MGHRA and CDR2 is YSYEKL. The CDR3 consists of 16 residues.

The TCR originated in a woman under 40 in good health and CMV-seropositive. The chain uses TRBV4-1 and TRBJ2-6; tentatively, D is TRBD2 (6 bases). The sequenced sample was PBMCs. CDR3 in amino acids: CASSLWGVNGANVLTF. The CDR3 nucleotides are TGCGCCAGCAGCCTTTGGGGGGTTAACGGGGCCAACGTCCTGACTTTC.